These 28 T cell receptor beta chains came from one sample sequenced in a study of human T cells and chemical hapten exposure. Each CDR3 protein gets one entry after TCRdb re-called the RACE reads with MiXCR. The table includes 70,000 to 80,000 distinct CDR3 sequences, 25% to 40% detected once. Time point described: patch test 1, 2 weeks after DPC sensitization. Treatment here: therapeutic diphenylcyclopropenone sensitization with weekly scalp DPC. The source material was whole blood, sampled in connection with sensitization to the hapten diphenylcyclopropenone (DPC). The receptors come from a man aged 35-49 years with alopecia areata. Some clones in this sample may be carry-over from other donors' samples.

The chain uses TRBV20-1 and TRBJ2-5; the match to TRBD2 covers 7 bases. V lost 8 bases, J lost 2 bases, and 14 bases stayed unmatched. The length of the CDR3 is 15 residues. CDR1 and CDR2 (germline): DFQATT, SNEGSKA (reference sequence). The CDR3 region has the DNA TGCAGTTCCCGACTAGCAGGGTCGGCACAAGAGACCCAGTACTTC. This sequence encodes CSSRLAGSAQETQYF.

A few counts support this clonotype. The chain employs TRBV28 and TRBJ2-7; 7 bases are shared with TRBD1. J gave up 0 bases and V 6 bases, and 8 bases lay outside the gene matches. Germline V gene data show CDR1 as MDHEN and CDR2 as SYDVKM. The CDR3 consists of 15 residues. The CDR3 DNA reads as TGTGCCAGCAGCTCCCCGGGACAGTCCTCCTACGAGCAGTACTTC. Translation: CASSSPGQSSYEQYF.

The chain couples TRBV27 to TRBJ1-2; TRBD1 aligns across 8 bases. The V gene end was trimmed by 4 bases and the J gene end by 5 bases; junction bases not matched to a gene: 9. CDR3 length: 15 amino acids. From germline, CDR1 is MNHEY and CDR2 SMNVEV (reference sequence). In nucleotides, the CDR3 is TGTGCCAGCAGTTCGCCTGCCGGACAGGGATATGGCTACACCTTC. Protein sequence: CASSSPAGQGYGYTF.

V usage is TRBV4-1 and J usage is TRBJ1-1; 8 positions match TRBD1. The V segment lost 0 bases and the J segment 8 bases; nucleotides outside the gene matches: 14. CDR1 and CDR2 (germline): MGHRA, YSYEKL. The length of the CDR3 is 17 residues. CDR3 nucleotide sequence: TGCGCCAGCAGCCAAGACCTGGGCGACAGGGGATATGAAGAAGCTTTCTTT. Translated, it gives CASSQDLGDRGYEEAFF.

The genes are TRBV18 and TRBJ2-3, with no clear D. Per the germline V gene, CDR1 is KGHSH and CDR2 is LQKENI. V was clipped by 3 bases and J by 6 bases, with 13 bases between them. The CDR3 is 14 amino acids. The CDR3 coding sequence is TGTGCCAGCTCACCGTCGGGCTTCGACGATACGCAGTATTTT. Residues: CASSPSGFDDTQYF.

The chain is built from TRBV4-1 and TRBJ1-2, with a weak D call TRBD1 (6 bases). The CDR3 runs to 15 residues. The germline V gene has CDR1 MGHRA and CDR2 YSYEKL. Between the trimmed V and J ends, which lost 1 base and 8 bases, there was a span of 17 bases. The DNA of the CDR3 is TGCGCCAGCAGCCAAGGCCCCCTGGGGGCCGCCGGCTACACCTTC. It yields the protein CASSQGPLGAAGYTF.

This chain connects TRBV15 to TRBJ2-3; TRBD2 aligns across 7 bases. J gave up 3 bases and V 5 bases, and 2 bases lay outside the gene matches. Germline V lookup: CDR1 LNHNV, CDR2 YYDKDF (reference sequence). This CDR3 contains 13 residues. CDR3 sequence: CATSEGLTDTQYF. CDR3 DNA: TGTGCCACCAGCGAGGGACTAACAGATACGCAGTATTTT.

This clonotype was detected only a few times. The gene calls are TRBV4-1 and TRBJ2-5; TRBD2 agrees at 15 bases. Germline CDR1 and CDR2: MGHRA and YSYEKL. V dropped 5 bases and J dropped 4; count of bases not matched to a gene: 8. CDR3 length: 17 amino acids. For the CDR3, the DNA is TGCGCCAGCAGCTCGGGACTAGCGGGAGGAGGTCGAGAGACCCAGTACTTC. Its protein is CASSSGLAGGGRETQYF.

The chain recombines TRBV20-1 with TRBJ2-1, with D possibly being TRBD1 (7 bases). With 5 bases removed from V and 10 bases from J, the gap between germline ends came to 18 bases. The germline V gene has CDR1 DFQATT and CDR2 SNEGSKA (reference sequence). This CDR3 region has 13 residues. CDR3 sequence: CSASGGTVQEQFF. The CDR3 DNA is TGCAGTGCTTCCGGAGGGACAGTCCAAGAGCAGTTCTTC.

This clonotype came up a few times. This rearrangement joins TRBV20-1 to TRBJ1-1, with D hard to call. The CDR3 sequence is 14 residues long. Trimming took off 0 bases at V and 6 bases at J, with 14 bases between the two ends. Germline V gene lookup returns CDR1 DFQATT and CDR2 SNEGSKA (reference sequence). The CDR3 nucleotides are TGCAGTGCTAGAGATTCGGTTGGGATGTCTGAAGCTTTCTTT. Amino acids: CSARDSVGMSEAFF.

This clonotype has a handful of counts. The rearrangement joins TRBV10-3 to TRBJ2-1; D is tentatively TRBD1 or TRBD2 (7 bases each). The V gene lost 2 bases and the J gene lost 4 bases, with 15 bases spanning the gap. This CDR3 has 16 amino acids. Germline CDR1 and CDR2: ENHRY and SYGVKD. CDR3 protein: CAISERGDRSYNEQFF. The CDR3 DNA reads TGTGCCATCAGTGAGCGGGGGGACAGAAGTTACAATGAGCAGTTCTTC.

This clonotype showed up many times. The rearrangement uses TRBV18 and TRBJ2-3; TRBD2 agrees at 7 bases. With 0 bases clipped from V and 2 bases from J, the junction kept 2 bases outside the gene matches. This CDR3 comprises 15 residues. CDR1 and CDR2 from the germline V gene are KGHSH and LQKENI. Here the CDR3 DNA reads TGTGCCAGCTCACCACCGGGACTAAACACAGATACGCAGTATTTT. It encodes CASSPPGLNTDTQYF.

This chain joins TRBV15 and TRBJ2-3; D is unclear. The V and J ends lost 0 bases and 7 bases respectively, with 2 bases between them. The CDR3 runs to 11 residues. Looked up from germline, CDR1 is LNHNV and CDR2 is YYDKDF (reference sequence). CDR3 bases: TGTGCCACCAGCAGAGAAAATACGCAGTATTTT. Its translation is CATSRENTQYF.

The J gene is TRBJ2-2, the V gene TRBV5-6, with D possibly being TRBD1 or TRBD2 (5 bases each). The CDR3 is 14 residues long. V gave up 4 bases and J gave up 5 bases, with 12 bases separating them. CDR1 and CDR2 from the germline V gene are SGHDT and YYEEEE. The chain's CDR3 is CASSPGPRTGELFF. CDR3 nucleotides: TGTGCCAGCAGCCCGGGACCGAGGACCGGGGAGCTGTTTTTT.

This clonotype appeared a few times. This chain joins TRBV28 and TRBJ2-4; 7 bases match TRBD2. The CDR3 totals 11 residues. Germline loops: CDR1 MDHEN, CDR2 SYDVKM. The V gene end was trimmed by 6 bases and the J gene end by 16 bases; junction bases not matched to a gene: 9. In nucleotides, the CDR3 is TGTGCCAGCAGGGGAGGGCTAGCGGATTACTTC. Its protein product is CASRGGLADYF.

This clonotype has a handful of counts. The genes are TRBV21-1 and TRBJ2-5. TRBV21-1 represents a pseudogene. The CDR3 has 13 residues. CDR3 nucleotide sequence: TGTGCCAGCAGCTCCCACTATCGAGAGACCCAGTACTTC. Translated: CASSSHYRETQYF.

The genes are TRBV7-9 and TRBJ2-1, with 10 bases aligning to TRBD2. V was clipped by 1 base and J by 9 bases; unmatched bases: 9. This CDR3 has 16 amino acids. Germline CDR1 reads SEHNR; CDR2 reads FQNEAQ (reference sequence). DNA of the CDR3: TGTGCCAGCAGCTTAGGCCTAGCGGGAGACATGGGTGAGCAGTTCTTC. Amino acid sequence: CASSLGLAGDMGEQFF.

The CDR3 loop reads CASSLYGTTLSPLHTIYF. CDR3 sequence (DNA): TGTGCCAGCAGTTTATACGGGACAACGCTCTCTCCTCTACACACCATATATTTT. J is TRBJ1-3 and V is TRBV28, with a weak D call TRBD1 (6 bases). Germline V CDR1 and CDR2: MDHEN, SYDVKM. With 1 base removed from V and 8 bases from J, the gap between germline ends came to 24 bases. The length of the CDR3 is 18 residues.

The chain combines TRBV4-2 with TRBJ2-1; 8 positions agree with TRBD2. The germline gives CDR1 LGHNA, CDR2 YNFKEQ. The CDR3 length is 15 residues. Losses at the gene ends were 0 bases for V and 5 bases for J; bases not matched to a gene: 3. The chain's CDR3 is CASSQEREAHNEQFF. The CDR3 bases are TGTGCCAGCAGCCAAGAGCGGGAGGCTCACAATGAGCAGTTCTTC.

Here the CDR3 reads CSARAYGGSRAYEQYF. The CDR3 DNA is TGCAGTGCTAGAGCTTATGGCGGGAGTAGGGCCTACGAGCAGTACTTC. V is TRBV20-1 and J is TRBJ2-7; the match to TRBD2 covers 7 bases. The CDR3 contains 16 residues. In germline, CDR1 is DFQATT, CDR2 SNEGSKA (reference sequence). V lost 1 base, J lost 2 bases, and 11 bases stayed unmatched.

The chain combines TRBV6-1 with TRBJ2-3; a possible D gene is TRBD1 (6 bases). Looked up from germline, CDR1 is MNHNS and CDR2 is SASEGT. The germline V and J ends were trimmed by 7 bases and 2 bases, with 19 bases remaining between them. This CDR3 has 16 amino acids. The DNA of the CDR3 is TGTGCCAGCAAAAACCCGGGACACTCCTTCACAGATACGCAGTATTTT. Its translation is CASKNPGHSFTDTQYF.

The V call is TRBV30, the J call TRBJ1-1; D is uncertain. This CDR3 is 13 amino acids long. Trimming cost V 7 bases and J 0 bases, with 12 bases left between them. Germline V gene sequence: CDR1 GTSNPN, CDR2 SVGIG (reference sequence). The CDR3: CASRGVVNTEAFF. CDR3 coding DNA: TGTGCCTCTCGCGGGGTCGTGAACACTGAAGCTTTCTTT.

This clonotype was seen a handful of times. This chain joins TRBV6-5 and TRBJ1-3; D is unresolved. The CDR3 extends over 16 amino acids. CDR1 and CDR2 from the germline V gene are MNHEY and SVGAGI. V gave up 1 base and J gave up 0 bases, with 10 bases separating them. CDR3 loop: CASSYLSPNSGNTIYF. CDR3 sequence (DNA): TGTGCCAGCAGTTACTTGTCACCCAACTCTGGAAACACCATATATTTT.

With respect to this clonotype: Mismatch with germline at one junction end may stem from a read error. The CDR3 DNA follows: TGTGCCAGCATCCCCGGGGGCACTAGCAAGATCTTT. Translation: CASIPGGTSKIF. The chain has TRBV6-1 and TRBJ1-1, with TRBD1 as a possible D gene (6 bases). Germline V gene data show CDR1 as MNHNS and CDR2 as SASEGT. The CDR3 is 12 amino acids.

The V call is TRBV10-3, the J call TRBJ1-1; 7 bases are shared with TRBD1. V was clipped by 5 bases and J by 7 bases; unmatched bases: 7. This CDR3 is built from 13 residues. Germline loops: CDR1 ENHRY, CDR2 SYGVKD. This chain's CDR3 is CAISSTGTLEAFF. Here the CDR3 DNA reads TGTGCCATCAGTTCGACAGGGACACTTGAAGCTTTCTTT.

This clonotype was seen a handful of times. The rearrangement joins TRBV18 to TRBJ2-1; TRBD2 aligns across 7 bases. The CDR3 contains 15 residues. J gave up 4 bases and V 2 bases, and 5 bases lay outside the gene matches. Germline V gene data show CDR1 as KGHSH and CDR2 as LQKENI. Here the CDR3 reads CASSPGLAAYNEQFF. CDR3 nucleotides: TGTGCCAGCTCACCAGGGCTAGCGGCATACAATGAGCAGTTCTTC.

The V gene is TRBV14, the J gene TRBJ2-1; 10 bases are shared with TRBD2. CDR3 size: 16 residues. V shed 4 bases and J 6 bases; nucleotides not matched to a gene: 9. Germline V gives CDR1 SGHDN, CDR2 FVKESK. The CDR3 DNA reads TGTGCCAGCAGCCTAGGACTAGCGGCGATCTTCAATGAGCAGTTCTTC. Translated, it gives CASSLGLAAIFNEQFF.

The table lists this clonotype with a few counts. The CDR3 coding sequence is TGCAGTGCCCCGTCAGGGGGGAGAAACTATGGCTACACCTTC. As protein: CSAPSGGRNYGYTF. The chain has TRBV20-1 and TRBJ1-2; 7 bases line up with TRBD1. V lost 6 bases to trimming and J lost 2 bases; unmatched junction nucleotides: 9. The CDR3 extends over 14 amino acids. The germline V gene has CDR1 DFQATT and CDR2 SNEGSKA (reference sequence).